Listed below are T cell receptor beta chains from one sample, sequenced in a study of identical twins. Via MiXCR, TCRdb re-called the 5' RACE reads, giving one row per CDR3 protein. The sample shows a few hundred thousand distinct CDR3 sequences, 15% of them seen only once. These data were also filed under a second study, of yellow fever vaccine responses in identical twins.

The sequencing sample was made of CD4+ T cells sorted from blood. Every receptor here comes from a woman aged 18-30 years in good health. Both conserved end residues are part of each CDR3. The D gene is left open where the match is weak. Expanded clones are given a class, and other clones once, few, many or no size at all.

d_gene: .
abundance: .
j_gene: TRBJ2-1
v_gene: TRBV6-1
CDR3aa: CASSFDSNNEQFF
CDR3nt: TGTGCCAGCAGCTTTGACTCCAACAATGAGCAGTTCTTC

d_gene: .
abundance: .
j_gene: TRBJ2-1
v_gene: TRBV2
CDR3aa: CASSRGLRGDEQFF
CDR3nt: TGTGCCAGCAGCCGGGGTCTCAGGGGGGATGAGCAGTTCTTC

d_gene: .
abundance: .
j_gene: TRBJ2-6
v_gene: TRBV21-1
CDR3aa: CASSKEETGTSGANVLTF
CDR3nt: TGTGCCAGCAGCAAAGAGGAGACAGGGACCTCTGGGGCCAACGTCCTGACTTTC

d_gene: .
abundance: few
j_gene: TRBJ1-1
v_gene: TRBV6-1
CDR3aa: CASYPGNSNTEAFF
CDR3nt: TGTGCCAGTTACCCAGGGAACTCGAACACTGAAGCTTTCTTT

d_gene: .
abundance: few
j_gene: TRBJ2-3
v_gene: TRBV4-1
CDR3aa: CASSQVKGDTQYF
CDR3nt: TGCGCCAGCAGCCAAGTAAAGGGAGATACGCAGTATTTT

d_gene: TRBD1
abundance: few
j_gene: TRBJ1-5
v_gene: TRBV28
CDR3aa: CASSFSGQGSNQPQHF
CDR3nt: TGTGCCAGCAGTTTCTCGGGACAGGGAAGCAATCAGCCCCAGCATTTT

d_gene: .
abundance: .
j_gene: TRBJ2-2
v_gene: TRBV28
CDR3aa: CASSHHTQAGELFF
CDR3nt: TGTGCCAGCAGTCACCATACCCAGGCCGGGGAGCTGTTTTTT

d_gene: .
abundance: few
j_gene: TRBJ2-6
v_gene: TRBV6-2/TRBV6-3
CDR3aa: CASSRTGLGHSNSPGANVLTF
CDR3nt: TGTGCCAGCAGCCGCACAGGTTTGGGACACTCGAACTCACCTGGGGCCAACGTCCTGACTTTC

d_gene: .
abundance: few
j_gene: TRBJ1-1
v_gene: TRBV2
CDR3aa: CATAIRMNTEAFF
CDR3nt: TGTGCCACCGCCATCCGGATGAACACTGAAGCTTTCTTT

d_gene: TRBD2
abundance: .
j_gene: TRBJ2-1
v_gene: TRBV12-3/TRBV12-4
CDR3aa: CASVPQGLAVYNEQFF
CDR3nt: TGTGCCAGCGTCCCCCAGGGACTAGCGGTATACAATGAGCAGTTCTTC

d_gene: .
abundance: .
j_gene: TRBJ2-3
v_gene: TRBV20-1
CDR3aa: CSATRPDPTDTQYF
CDR3nt: TGCAGTGCTACTAGACCAGACCCGACAGATACGCAGTATTTT

d_gene: .
abundance: .
j_gene: TRBJ1-1
v_gene: TRBV12-3/TRBV12-4
CDR3aa: CASSSYRNTEAFF
CDR3nt: TGTGCCAGCAGTTCGTACAGGAACACTGAAGCTTTCTTT

d_gene: .
abundance: .
j_gene: TRBJ1-2
v_gene: TRBV25-1
CDR3aa: CASSVQGGYGYTF
CDR3nt: TGTGCCAGCAGTGTGCAGGGCGGCTATGGCTACACCTTC

d_gene: .
abundance: few
j_gene: TRBJ1-2
v_gene: TRBV10-3
CDR3aa: CAISVGQGDGYTF
CDR3nt: TGTGCCATCAGTGTGGGACAAGGGGACGGCTACACCTTC

d_gene: .
abundance: .
j_gene: TRBJ2-5
v_gene: TRBV4-2
CDR3aa: CASSQAGTQETQYF
CDR3nt: TGTGCCAGCAGCCAGGCCGGGACACAAGAGACCCAGTACTTC

d_gene: .
abundance: .
j_gene: TRBJ1-6
v_gene: TRBV7-8
CDR3aa: CASSKTDSPLHF
CDR3nt: TGTGCCAGCAGCAAGACAGATTCACCCCTCCACTTT

d_gene: TRBD1
abundance: few
j_gene: TRBJ2-5
v_gene: TRBV7-8
CDR3aa: CASRRRTGQETQYF
CDR3nt: TGTGCCAGCAGGCGACGGACAGGACAAGAGACCCAGTACTTC

d_gene: .
abundance: few
j_gene: TRBJ1-6
v_gene: TRBV7-9
CDR3aa: CASSLDFASPLHF
CDR3nt: TGTGCCAGCAGCTTAGATTTCGCCTCACCCCTCCACTTT

d_gene: .
abundance: .
j_gene: TRBJ2-5
v_gene: TRBV3-1
CDR3aa: CASSQEGLQETQYF
CDR3nt: TGTGCCAGCAGCCAAGAGGGACTTCAAGAGACCCAGTACTTC

d_gene: .
abundance: few
j_gene: TRBJ2-5
v_gene: TRBV15
CDR3aa: CATSRDPLTQETQYF
CDR3nt: TGTGCCACCAGCAGAGATCCTCTCACCCAAGAGACCCAGTACTTC

d_gene: TRBD2
abundance: .
j_gene: TRBJ2-1
v_gene: TRBV7-8
CDR3aa: CASSWRLAGAVEQFF
CDR3nt: TGTGCCAGCAGCTGGCGACTAGCGGGAGCGGTTGAGCAGTTCTTC

d_gene: TRBD1
abundance: .
j_gene: TRBJ1-4
v_gene: TRBV5-6
CDR3aa: CASSIWTGGSEKLFF
CDR3nt: TGTGCCAGCAGCATCTGGACAGGGGGTTCTGAAAAACTGTTTTTT

d_gene: .
abundance: .
j_gene: TRBJ2-1
v_gene: TRBV27
CDR3aa: CASSLWRVNNEQFF
CDR3nt: TGTGCCAGCAGTTTGTGGCGGGTTAACAATGAGCAGTTCTTC

d_gene: TRBD2
abundance: .
j_gene: TRBJ2-2
v_gene: TRBV5-6
CDR3aa: CASSLAGKNTGELFF
CDR3nt: TGTGCCAGCAGCCTAGCGGGAAAGAACACCGGGGAGCTGTTTTTT

d_gene: .
abundance: few
j_gene: TRBJ1-6
v_gene: TRBV12-3/TRBV12-4
CDR3aa: CASSLGDTYSPLHF
CDR3nt: TGTGCCAGCAGTTTAGGGGACACTTATTCACCCCTCCACTTT

d_gene: .
abundance: few
j_gene: TRBJ2-5
v_gene: TRBV4-1
CDR3aa: CASSPGGQIETQYF
CDR3nt: TGCGCCAGCAGCCCTGGAGGCCAGATAGAGACCCAGTACTTC

d_gene: TRBD1
abundance: .
j_gene: TRBJ2-6
v_gene: TRBV3-1
CDR3aa: CASSPEDRGRGANVLTF
CDR3nt: TGTGCCAGCAGCCCAGAGGACAGGGGCAGGGGGGCCAACGTCCTGACTTTC

d_gene: TRBD1
abundance: .
j_gene: TRBJ2-3
v_gene: TRBV7-2
CDR3aa: CASSPHAPQGADTQYF
CDR3nt: TGTGCCAGCAGCCCTCACGCACCCCAGGGGGCAGATACGCAGTATTTT

d_gene: .
abundance: .
j_gene: TRBJ2-1
v_gene: TRBV28
CDR3aa: CASSLSAYYNEQFF
CDR3nt: TGTGCCAGCAGTTTAAGCGCTTACTACAATGAGCAGTTCTTC

d_gene: .
abundance: few
j_gene: TRBJ2-1
v_gene: TRBV7-8
CDR3aa: CASSLMAYNEQFF
CDR3nt: TGTGCCAGCAGCTTAATGGCCTACAATGAGCAGTTCTTC

d_gene: .
abundance: .
j_gene: TRBJ2-5
v_gene: TRBV6-1
CDR3aa: CASSRGKVWETQYF
CDR3nt: TGTGCCAGCAGCCGGGGAAAGGTGTGGGAGACCCAGTACTTC

d_gene: .
abundance: .
j_gene: TRBJ2-5
v_gene: TRBV9
CDR3aa: CASSVGPSGETQYF
CDR3nt: TGTGCCAGCAGCGTAGGGCCATCTGGGGAGACCCAGTACTTC

d_gene: TRBD1
abundance: .
j_gene: TRBJ2-2
v_gene: TRBV5-5
CDR3aa: CASIRGQGVTGELFF
CDR3nt: TGTGCCAGTATCAGGGGACAGGGAGTCACCGGGGAGCTGTTTTTT

d_gene: .
abundance: .
j_gene: TRBJ2-1
v_gene: TRBV11-2
CDR3aa: CASSPWADNEQFF
CDR3nt: TGTGCCAGCAGCCCTTGGGCCGACAATGAGCAGTTCTTC

d_gene: TRBD2
abundance: few
j_gene: TRBJ2-3
v_gene: TRBV12-3/TRBV12-4
CDR3aa: CASRQAGVVDTQYF
CDR3nt: TGTGCCAGCAGGCAAGCGGGAGTAGTAGATACGCAGTATTTT

d_gene: .
abundance: .
j_gene: TRBJ2-2
v_gene: TRBV28
CDR3aa: CASSFRELWTGELFF
CDR3nt: TGTGCCAGCAGTTTCCGCGAACTATGGACCGGGGAGCTGTTTTTT

d_gene: .
abundance: .
j_gene: TRBJ2-7
v_gene: TRBV11-1
CDR3aa: CASSFRPSGSGPSYEQYF
CDR3nt: TGTGCCAGCAGCTTCCGTCCGTCTGGTTCGGGGCCCTCCTACGAGCAGTACTTC

d_gene: .
abundance: many
j_gene: TRBJ2-3
v_gene: TRBV5-6
CDR3aa: CASNERISGITDTQYF
CDR3nt: TGTGCCAGCAACGAGAGGATCAGCGGAATCACAGATACGCAGTATTTT

d_gene: TRBD2
abundance: .
j_gene: TRBJ2-3
v_gene: TRBV5-1
CDR3aa: CASSPGLAGERGTDTQYF
CDR3nt: TGCGCCAGCAGCCCGGGACTAGCGGGAGAAAGGGGCACAGATACGCAGTATTTT

d_gene: .
abundance: .
j_gene: TRBJ2-6
v_gene: TRBV28
CDR3aa: CASGTAGSGANVLTF
CDR3nt: TGTGCCAGTGGGACGGCAGGCTCTGGGGCCAACGTCCTGACTTTC

d_gene: .
abundance: few
j_gene: TRBJ2-3
v_gene: TRBV7-6
CDR3aa: CASSLEAMTNTDTQYF
CDR3nt: TGTGCCAGCAGCTTAGAGGCGATGACTAATACAGATACGCAGTATTTT

d_gene: .
abundance: few
j_gene: TRBJ2-3
v_gene: TRBV20-1
CDR3aa: CSAPGLGTDTQYF
CDR3nt: TGCAGTGCCCCTGGCCTAGGCACAGATACGCAGTATTTT

d_gene: .
abundance: .
j_gene: TRBJ2-7
v_gene: TRBV7-8
CDR3aa: CASSLGFQGYNEQYF
CDR3nt: TGTGCCAGCAGCTTAGGTTTCCAGGGCTACAATGAGCAGTACTTC

d_gene: TRBD1
abundance: few
j_gene: TRBJ1-1
v_gene: TRBV28
CDR3aa: CASRPHGTGVNTEAFF
CDR3nt: TGTGCCAGCAGACCTCATGGGACAGGGGTAAACACTGAAGCTTTCTTT

d_gene: .
abundance: .
j_gene: TRBJ2-3
v_gene: TRBV3-1
CDR3aa: CASSQEDPGLITDTQYF
CDR3nt: TGTGCCAGCAGCCAAGAGGATCCGGGGCTCATCACAGATACGCAGTATTTT

d_gene: TRBD2
abundance: few
j_gene: TRBJ2-3
v_gene: TRBV20-1
CDR3aa: CSARASGRTDTQYF
CDR3nt: TGCAGTGCTAGGGCTAGCGGGAGGACAGATACGCAGTATTTT